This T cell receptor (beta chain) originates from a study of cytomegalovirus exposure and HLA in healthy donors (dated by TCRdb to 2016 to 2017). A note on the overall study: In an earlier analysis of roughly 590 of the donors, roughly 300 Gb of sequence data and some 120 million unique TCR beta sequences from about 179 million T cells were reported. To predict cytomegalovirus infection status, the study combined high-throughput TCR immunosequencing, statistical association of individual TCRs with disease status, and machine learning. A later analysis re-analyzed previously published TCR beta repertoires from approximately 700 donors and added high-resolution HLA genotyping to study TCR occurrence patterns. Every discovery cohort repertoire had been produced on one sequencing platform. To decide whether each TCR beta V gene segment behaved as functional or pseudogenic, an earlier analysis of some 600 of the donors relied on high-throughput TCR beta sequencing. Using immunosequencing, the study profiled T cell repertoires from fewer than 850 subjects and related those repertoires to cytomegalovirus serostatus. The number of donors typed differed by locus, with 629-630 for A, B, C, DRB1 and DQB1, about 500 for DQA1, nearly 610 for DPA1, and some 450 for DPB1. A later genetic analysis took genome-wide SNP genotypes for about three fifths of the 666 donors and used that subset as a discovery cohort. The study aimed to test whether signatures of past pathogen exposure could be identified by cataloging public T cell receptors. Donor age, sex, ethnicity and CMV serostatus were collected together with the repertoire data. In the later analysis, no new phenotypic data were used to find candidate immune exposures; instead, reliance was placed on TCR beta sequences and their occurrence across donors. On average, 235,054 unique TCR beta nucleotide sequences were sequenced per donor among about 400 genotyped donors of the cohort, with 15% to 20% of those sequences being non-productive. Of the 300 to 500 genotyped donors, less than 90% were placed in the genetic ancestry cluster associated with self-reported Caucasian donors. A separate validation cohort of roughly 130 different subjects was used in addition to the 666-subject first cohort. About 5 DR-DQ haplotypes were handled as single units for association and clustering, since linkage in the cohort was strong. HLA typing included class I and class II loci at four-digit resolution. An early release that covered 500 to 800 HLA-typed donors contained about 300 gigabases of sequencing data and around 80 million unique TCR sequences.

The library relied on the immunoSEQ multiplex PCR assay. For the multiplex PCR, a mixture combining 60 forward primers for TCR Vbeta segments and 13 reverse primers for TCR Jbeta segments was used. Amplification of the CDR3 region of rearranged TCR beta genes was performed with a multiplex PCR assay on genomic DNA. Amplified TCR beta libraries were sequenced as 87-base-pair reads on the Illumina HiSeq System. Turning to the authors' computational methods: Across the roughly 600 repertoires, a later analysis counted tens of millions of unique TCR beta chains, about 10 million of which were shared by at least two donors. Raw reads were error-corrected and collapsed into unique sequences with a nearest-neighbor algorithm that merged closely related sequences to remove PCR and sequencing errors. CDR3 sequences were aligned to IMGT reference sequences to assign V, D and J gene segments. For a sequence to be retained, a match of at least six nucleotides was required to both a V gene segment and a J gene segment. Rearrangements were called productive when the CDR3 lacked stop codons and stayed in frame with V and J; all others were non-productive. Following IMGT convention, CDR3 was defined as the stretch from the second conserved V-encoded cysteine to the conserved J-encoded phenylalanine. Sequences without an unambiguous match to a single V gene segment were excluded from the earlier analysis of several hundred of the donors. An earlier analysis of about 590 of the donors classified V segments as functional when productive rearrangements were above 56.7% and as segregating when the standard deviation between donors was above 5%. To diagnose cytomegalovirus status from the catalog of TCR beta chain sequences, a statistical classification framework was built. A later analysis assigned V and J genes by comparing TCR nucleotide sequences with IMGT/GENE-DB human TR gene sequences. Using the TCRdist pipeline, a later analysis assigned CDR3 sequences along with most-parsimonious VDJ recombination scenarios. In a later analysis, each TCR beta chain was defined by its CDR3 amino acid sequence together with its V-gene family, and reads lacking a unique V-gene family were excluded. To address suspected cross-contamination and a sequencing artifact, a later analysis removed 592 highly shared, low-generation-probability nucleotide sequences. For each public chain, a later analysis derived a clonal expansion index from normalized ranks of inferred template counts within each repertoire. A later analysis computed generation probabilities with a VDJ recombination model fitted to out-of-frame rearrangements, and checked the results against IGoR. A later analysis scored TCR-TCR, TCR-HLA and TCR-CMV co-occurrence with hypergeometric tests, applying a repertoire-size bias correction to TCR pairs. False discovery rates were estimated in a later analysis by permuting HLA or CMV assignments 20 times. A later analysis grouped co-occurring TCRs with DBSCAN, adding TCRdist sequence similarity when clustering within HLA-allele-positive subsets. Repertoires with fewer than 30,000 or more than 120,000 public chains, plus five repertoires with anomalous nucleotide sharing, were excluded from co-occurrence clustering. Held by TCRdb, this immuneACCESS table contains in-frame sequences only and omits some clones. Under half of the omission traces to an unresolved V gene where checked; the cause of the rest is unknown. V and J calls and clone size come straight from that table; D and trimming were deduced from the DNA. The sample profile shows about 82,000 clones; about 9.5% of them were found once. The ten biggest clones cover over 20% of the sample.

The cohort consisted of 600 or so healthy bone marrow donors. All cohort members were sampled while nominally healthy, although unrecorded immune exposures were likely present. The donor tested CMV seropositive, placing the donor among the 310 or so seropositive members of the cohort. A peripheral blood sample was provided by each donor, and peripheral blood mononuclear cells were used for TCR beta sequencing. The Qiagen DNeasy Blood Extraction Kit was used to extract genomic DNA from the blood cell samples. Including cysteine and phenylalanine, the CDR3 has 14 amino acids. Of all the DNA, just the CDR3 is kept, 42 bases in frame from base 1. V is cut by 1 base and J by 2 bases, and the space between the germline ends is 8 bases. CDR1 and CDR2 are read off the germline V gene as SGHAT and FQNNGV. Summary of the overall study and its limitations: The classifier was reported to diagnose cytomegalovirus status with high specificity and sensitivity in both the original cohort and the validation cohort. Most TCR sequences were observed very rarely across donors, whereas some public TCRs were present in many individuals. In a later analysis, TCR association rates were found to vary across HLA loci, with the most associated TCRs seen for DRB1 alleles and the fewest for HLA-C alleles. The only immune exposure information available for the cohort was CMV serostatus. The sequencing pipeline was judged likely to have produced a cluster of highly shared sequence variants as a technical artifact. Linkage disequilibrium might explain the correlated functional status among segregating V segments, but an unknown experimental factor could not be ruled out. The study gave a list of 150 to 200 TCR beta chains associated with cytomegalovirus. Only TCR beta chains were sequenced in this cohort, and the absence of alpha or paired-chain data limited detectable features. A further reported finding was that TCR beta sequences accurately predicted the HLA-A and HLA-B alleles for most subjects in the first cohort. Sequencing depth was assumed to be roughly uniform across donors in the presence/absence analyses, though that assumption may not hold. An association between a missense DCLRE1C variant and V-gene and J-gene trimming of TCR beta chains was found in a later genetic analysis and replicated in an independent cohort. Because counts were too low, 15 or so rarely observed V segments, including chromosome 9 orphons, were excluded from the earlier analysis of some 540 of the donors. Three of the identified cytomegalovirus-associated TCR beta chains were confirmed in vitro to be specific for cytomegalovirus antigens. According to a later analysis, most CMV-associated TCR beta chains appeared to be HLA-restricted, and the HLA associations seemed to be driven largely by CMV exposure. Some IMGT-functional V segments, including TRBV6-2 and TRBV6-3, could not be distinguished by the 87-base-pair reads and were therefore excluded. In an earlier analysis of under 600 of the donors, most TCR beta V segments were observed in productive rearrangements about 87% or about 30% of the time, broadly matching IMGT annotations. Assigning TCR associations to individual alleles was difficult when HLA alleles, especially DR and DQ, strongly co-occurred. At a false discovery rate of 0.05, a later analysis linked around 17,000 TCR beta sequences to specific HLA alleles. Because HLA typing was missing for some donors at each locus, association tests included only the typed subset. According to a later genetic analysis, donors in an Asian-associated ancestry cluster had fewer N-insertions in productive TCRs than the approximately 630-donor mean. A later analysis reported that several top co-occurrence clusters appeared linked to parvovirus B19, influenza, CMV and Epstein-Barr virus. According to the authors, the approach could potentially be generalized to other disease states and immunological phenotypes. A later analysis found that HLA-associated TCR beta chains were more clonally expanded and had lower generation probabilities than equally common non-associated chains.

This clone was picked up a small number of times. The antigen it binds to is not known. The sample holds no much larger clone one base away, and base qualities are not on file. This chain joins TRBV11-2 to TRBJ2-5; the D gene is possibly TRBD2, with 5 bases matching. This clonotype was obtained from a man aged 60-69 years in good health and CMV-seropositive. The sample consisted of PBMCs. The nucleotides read TGTGCCAGCAGCTTAGTACGGGGACAAGAGACCCAGTACTTC. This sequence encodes CASSLVRGQETQYF.